These 20 T cell receptor beta chains originate from one sample sequenced in a study of T cells after yellow fever vaccination (dated by TCRdb to between 2017 and 2020). Reading the label with the study, this specimen's treatment or condition is: live attenuated yellow fever vaccine strain. Receptors were amplified or captured by 5' RACE. Sequenced on an Illumina NovaSeq 6000. TCRdb cleaned the public reads at Q25 with fastp, built clones with MiXCR and kept in-frame beta chains. Identical CDR3 protein sequences are pooled into one entry, listed with their most common genes and DNA. The sample table records about 350,000 distinct CDR3 sequences; 4.1% of these occur just once. 20% to 25% of the sample is in the top ten clones. This specimen was PBMCs, taken 5 days after the yellow fever booster vaccination. Receptors originate from a man between 18 and 35 years old who received the YFV17D yellow fever vaccine.

This clonotype has a count of ten or more. The chain links TRBV20-1 to TRBJ1-3, with D hard to call. CDR1 DFQATT and CDR2 SNEGSKA come from the germline V gene (reference sequence). The CDR3 covers 14 residues. Trimming left V 0 bases short and J 0 bases short, with 6 bases between. CDR3 DNA: TGCAGTGCTAGAGATCGCCGCTCTGGAAACACCATATATTTT. Translation gives CSARDRRSGNTIYF.

This chain uses TRBV7-2 with TRBJ1-5; D is unresolved. Germline V CDR1 and CDR2: SGHTA, FQGNSA. V was cut by 3 bases and J by 5 bases, with 8 bases left in between. The CDR3 is made up of 13 amino acids. CDR3 nucleotides: TGTGCCAGCAGCTTCGACGGGGATCAGCCCCAGCATTTT. Residues: CASSFDGDQPQHF. Full variable domain (missing parts from reference TRBV7-2 and TRBJ1-5): GAGVSQSPSNKVTEKGKDVELRCDPISGHTALYWYRQSLGQGLEFLIYFQGNSAPDKSGLPSDRFSAERTGGSVSTLTIQRTQQEDSAVYLCASSFDGDQPQHFGDGTRLSIL.

Ten or more counts support this clonotype. The chain has TRBV7-6 and TRBJ2-1; possible D gene TRBD2, 6 bases. This CDR3 is built from 14 residues. V dropped 6 bases and J dropped 5 bases, with 14 bases sitting between them. Germline CDR1 is SGHVS and CDR2 is FNYEAQ. CDR3 loop: CASSSSGPNNEQFF. CDR3 DNA: TGTGCCAGCAGTTCCAGCGGGCCGAACAATGAGCAGTTCTTC.

This chain joins TRBV5-1 and TRBJ1-2; D might be TRBD1 (6 bases). Germline assignment: CDR1 SGHRS and CDR2 YFSETQ. The CDR3 runs 16 residues. The V gene lost 4 bases and the J gene lost 3 bases, with 19 bases spanning the gap. For the CDR3, the DNA is TGCGCCAGCAGCCCATCACAGGGATCCCTACACTATGGCTACACCTTC. Amino acid sequence: CASSPSQGSLHYGYTF.

This chain connects TRBV7-8 to TRBJ2-3; D might be TRBD2 (6 bases). CDR3 size: 15 residues. Trimming shortened V by 2 bases and J by 2 bases, and 11 bases separated the two germline ends. Looked up from germline, CDR1 is SGHVS and CDR2 is FQNEAQ. DNA of the CDR3: TGTGCCAGCAGCTTAATGGGGGGTACCACAGATACGCAGTATTTT. It encodes CASSLMGGTTDTQYF. The full variable domain, rest sourced from reference TRBV7-8 and TRBJ2-3, is GAGVSQSPRYKVAKRGQDVALRCDPISGHVSLFWYQQALGQGPEFLTYFQNEAQLDKSGLPSDRFFAERPEGSVSTLKIQRTQQEDSAVYLCASSLMGGTTDTQYFGPGTRLTVL.

There are many counts of this clonotype. The CDR3 coding sequence is TGCGCCAGCAGCTTAGGAGATGCCAAAAACATTCAGTACTTC. Its protein is CASSLGDAKNIQYF. This sequence joins TRBV5-1 and TRBJ2-4; D not certain. Germline V gene lookup returns CDR1 SGHRS and CDR2 YFSETQ. The germline V and J ends were trimmed by 2 bases and 1 base, with 7 bases remaining between them. This CDR3 has 14 amino acids.

This clonotype was seen at least ten times. The chain uses TRBV2 and TRBJ1-1; D uncertain. This CDR3 has 15 residues. Germline CDR1 and CDR2: SNHLY and FYNNEI. V lost 4 bases and J 2 bases, leaving 14 bases between the germline ends. The CDR3 DNA follows: TGTGCCAGCAGTGTGGCTAGGGAGTATAACACTGAAGCTTTCTTT. It translates to CASSVAREYNTEAFF. The full variable domain, in which reference TRBV2 and TRBJ1-1 provide the parts outside the CDR3, is EPEVTQTPSHQVTQMGQEVILRCVPISNHLYFYWYRQILGQKVEFLVSFYNNEISEKSEIFDDQFSVERPDGSNFTLKIRSTKLEDSAMYFCASSVAREYNTEAFFGQGTRLTVV.

This clonotype was counted ten times or more. The chain employs TRBV18 and TRBJ2-3, with 9 bases matching TRBD2. Germline CDR1 reads KGHSH; CDR2 reads LQKENI. The CDR3 has 19 amino acids. The ends lost 2 bases at V and 1 base at J; junction bases unmatched: 13. The CDR3 region has the DNA TGTGCCAGCTCACCAGTCACGAGCGGGGGGTACTCTGGCACAGATACGCAGTATTTT. Residues: CASSPVTSGGYSGTDTQYF.

Worth noting for this clonotype: The junction differs from germline at one of its ends, possibly a read error. V gene TRBV19 combines with J gene TRBJ2-1, with TRBD1 as a possible D gene (5 bases). The germline CDR1 and CDR2 sequences are LNHDA and SQIVND (reference sequence). CDR3 length equals 12 residues. The CDR3 DNA reads as TGTGCCAGTAGAATAGATGGGGCTGAGCAGTTCTTC. Amino acid sequence: CASRIDGAEQFF.

A few counts support this clonotype. In nucleotides, the CDR3 is TGTGCCATCAGTGGCAGGGGGCGAGGCACTGAAGCTTTCTTT. It yields the protein CAISGRGRGTEAFF. V is TRBV10-3 and J is TRBJ1-1; 8 bases map to TRBD1. The CDR3 consists of 14 residues. J lost 4 bases, V lost 4 bases, and 5 bases had no gene match. CDR1 ENHRY and CDR2 SYGVKD come from the germline V gene.

This clonotype appeared many times. The chain employs TRBV7-2 and TRBJ2-3; unclear D gene. From germline, CDR1 is SGHTA and CDR2 FQGNSA. The CDR3 loop spans 13 amino acids. The ends were cut back, 5 bases at V and 6 bases at J, with 12 bases in the middle. Written as DNA, the CDR3 is TGTGCCAGCAGCCCCGGAACCGGGGATACGCAGTATTTT. Its protein is CASSPGTGDTQYF.

This clonotype was observed a few times. CDR3 sequence reads: CASSLGGTGTEAFF. As DNA, the CDR3 is TGTGCCAGCAGCTTGGGGGGGACGGGCACTGAAGCTTTCTTT. V and J are TRBV11-2 and TRBJ1-1; D may be TRBD1 (5 bases). Deletions cut 3 bases from V and 4 bases from J, with 12 bases between. The CDR3 loop spans 14 amino acids. The germline V gene encodes CDR1 SGHAT and CDR2 FQNNGV.

V is TRBV29-1 and J is TRBJ1-2; D is ambiguous. V lost 3 bases and J 2 bases, leaving 13 bases between the germline ends. The CDR3 spans 14 residues. Germline loops: CDR1 SQVTM, CDR2 ANQGSEA. CDR3 sequence: CSVEFSTRNYGYTF. In nucleotides, the CDR3 is TGCAGCGTTGAGTTTTCGACCAGGAACTATGGCTACACCTTC.

A few counts support this clonotype. V and J are TRBV20-1 and TRBJ2-5; D may be TRBD2 (6 bases). The CDR3 spans 14 residues. V was clipped by 1 base and J by 5 bases, with 14 bases between them. Germline V gene sequence: CDR1 DFQATT, CDR2 SNEGSKA (reference sequence). The CDR3 DNA sequence: TGCAGTGCTAGAGTGGGGGGACTTCGGGAGACCCAGTACTTC. It translates to CSARVGGLRETQYF.

This clonotype has more than one count but fewer than ten. This CDR3 is CATREGGYEQYV. As DNA, the CDR3 is TGTGCCACCCGCGAGGGGGGCTACGAGCAGTACGTC. The chain employs TRBV28 and TRBJ2-7; the D gene could be TRBD1 or TRBD2 (6 bases each). The CDR3 consists of 12 residues. Per the germline V gene, CDR1 is MDHEN and CDR2 is SYDVKM. V was shortened by 10 bases and J by 3 bases, with 13 bases between the two germline ends.

This clonotype came up many times. The chain is built from TRBV29-1 and TRBJ2-1; TRBD2 matches 11 bases. Germline assignment: CDR1 SQVTM and CDR2 ANQGSEA. The V segment lost 3 bases and the J segment 8 bases; nucleotides outside the gene matches: 12. The CDR3 consists of 16 residues. CDR3 bases: TGCAGCGTTGATTCGACATCGACTAGCGGGGTCCATGAGCAGTTCTTC. As protein: CSVDSTSTSGVHEQFF.

V gene TRBV20-1 combines with J gene TRBJ1-2; weak D call: TRBD1 (6 bases). Germline CDR1 is DFQATT and CDR2 is SNEGSKA (reference sequence). The CDR3 loop spans 14 amino acids. Trimming left V 5 bases short and J 8 bases short, with 21 bases between. The chain's CDR3 is CSALFGAGAGGYTF. CDR3 coding DNA: TGCAGTGCTCTCTTTGGCGCAGGGGCTGGCGGCTACACCTTC.

The sample holds many counts of this clonotype. The chain employs TRBV14 and TRBJ1-2, with D unclear. This CDR3 is 12 amino acids long. The germline gives CDR1 SGHDN, CDR2 FVKESK. V shed 3 bases and J shed 4 bases, with 6 bases lying between them. The CDR3 loop is CASSHSSYGYTF. The DNA of the CDR3 is TGTGCCAGCAGCCATTCAAGCTATGGCTACACCTTC.

This clonotype came up many times. V gene TRBV7-2 combines with J gene TRBJ2-3; the D gene is possibly TRBD2 (7 bases). The germline V and J ends were trimmed by 5 bases and 2 bases, with 14 bases remaining between them. Germline CDR1 reads SGHTA; CDR2 reads FQGNSA. The CDR3 contains 15 residues. The CDR3 sequence: CASSARGDITDTQYF. The CDR3 nucleotides read TGTGCCAGCAGCGCTCGGGGGGACATCACAGATACGCAGTATTTT. Drawing the rest from reference TRBV7-2 and TRBJ2-3, the complete variable domain is GAGVSQSPSNKVTEKGKDVELRCDPISGHTALYWYRQSLGQGLEFLIYFQGNSAPDKSGLPSDRFSAERTGGSVSTLTIQRTQQEDSAVYLCASSARGDITDTQYFGPGTRLTVL.

In this sample, this clonotype turned up a few times. The chain recombines TRBV2 with TRBJ2-5; unclear D gene. The CDR3 has 15 amino acids. CDR1 and CDR2 from the germline V gene are SNHLY and FYNNEI. V lost 7 bases to trimming and J lost 2 bases, with 17 bases between them. For the CDR3, the DNA is TGTGCCAGCACCCCTAGGACCGAGCTACAAGAGACCCAGTACTTC. Translating it yields CASTPRTELQETQYF. Full variable domain (missing parts from reference TRBV2 and TRBJ2-5): EPEVTQTPSHQVTQMGQEVILRCVPISNHLYFYWYRQILGQKVEFLVSFYNNEISEKSEIFDDQFSVERPDGSNFTLKIRSTKLEDSAMYFCASTPRTELQETQYFGPGTRLLVL.